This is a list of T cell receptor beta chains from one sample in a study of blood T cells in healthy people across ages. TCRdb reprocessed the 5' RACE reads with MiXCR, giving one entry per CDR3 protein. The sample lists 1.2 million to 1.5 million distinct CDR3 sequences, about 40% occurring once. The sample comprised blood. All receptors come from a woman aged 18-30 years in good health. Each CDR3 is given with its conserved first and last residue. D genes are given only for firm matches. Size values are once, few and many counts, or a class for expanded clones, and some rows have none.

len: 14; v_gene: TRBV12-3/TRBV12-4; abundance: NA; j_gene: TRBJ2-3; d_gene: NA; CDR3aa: CASSPRRYTDTQYF; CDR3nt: TGTGCCAGCAGTCCCCGGCGGTACACAGATACGCAGTATTTT
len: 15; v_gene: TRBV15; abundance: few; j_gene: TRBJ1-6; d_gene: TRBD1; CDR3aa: CATSSSTGANSPLHF; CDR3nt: TGTGCCACCAGCAGCAGCACAGGGGCCAATTCACCCCTCCACTTT
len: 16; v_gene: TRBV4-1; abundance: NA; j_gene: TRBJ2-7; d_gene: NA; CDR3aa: CASSLKTGDTGYEQYF; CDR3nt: TGCGCCAGCAGCCTAAAGACAGGCGATACGGGGTACGAGCAGTACTTC
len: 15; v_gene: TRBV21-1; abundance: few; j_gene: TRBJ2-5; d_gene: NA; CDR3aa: CASSSLAANYETQYF; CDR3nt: TGTGCCAGCAGCAGTCTTGCAGCGAACTATGAGACCCAGTACTTC
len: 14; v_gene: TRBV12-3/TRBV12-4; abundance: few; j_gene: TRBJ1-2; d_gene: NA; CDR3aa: CASTAGGIDYGYTF; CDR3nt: TGTGCCAGCACGGCGGGGGGAATTGACTATGGCTACACCTTC
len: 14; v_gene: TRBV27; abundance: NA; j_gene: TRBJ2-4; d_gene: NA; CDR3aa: CASSLLGIPGEQYF; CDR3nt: TGTGCCAGCAGCCTCCTAGGTATCCCGGGTGAGCAGTACTTC
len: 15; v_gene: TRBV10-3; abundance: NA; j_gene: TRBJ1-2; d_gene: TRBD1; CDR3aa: CAISTNHGTGGGYTF; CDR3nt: TGTGCCATCAGTACGAATCATGGGACAGGTGGTGGCTACACCTTC
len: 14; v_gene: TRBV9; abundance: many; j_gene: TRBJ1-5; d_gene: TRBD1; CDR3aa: CASSGTGVNQPQHF; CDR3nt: TGTGCCAGCAGCGGGACAGGTGTCAATCAGCCCCAGCATTTT
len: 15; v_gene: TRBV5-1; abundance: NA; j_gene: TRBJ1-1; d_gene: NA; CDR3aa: CASSLEASGVTEAFF; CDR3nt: TGCGCCAGCAGCTTGGAAGCGAGCGGGGTCACTGAAGCTTTCTTT
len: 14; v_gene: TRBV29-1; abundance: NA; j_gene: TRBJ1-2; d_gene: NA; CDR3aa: CSVEEDQGLGGYTF; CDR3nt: TGCAGCGTTGAAGAGGACCAGGGGTTGGGTGGCTACACCTTC
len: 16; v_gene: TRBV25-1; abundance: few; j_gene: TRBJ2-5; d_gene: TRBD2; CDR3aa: CASRSTGTSGQETQYF; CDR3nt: TGTGCCAGCAGAAGTACCGGGACTAGCGGTCAAGAGACCCAGTACTTC
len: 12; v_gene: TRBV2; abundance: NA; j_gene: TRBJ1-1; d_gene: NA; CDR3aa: CASIYLGTEAFF; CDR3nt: TGTGCCAGCATCTACCTCGGGACTGAAGCTTTCTTT
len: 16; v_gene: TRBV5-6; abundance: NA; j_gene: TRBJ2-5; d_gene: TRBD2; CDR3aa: CASSLPGLANQETQYF; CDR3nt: TGTGCCAGCAGCCTACCGGGACTAGCGAACCAAGAGACCCAGTACTTC
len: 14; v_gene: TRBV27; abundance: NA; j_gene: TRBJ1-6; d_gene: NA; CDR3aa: CASSPAMDNSPLHF; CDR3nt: TGTGCCAGCAGCCCCGCAATGGATAATTCACCCCTCCACTTT
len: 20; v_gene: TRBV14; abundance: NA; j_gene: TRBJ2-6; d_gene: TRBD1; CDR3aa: CASSQIFVDRTNSGANVLTF; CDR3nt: TGTGCCAGCAGCCAAATCTTCGTGGACAGGACCAACTCTGGGGCCAACGTCCTGACTTTC
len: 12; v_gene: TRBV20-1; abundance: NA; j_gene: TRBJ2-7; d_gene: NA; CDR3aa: CSARDGLDEQYF; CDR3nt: TGCAGTGCTAGAGATGGACTGGACGAGCAGTACTTC
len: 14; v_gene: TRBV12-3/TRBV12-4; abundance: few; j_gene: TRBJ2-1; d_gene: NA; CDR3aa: CASSLAGDLWSQFF; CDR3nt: TGTGCCAGCAGTTTAGCGGGGGACCTCTGGTCGCAGTTCTTC
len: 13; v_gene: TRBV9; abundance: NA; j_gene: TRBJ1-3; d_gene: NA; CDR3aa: CASSGRGGNTIYF; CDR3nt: TGTGCCAGCAGCGGAAGGGGTGGAAACACCATATATTTT
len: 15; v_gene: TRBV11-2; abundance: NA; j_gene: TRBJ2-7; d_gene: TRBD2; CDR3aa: CAGSGASGPSYEQYF; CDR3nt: TGTGCCGGCTCCGGGGCTAGCGGGCCCTCCTACGAGCAGTACTTC
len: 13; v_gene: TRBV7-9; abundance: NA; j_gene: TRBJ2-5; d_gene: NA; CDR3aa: CASSRGTNNEQYF; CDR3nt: TGTGCCAGCAGCAGGGGGACCAACAATGAGCAGTACTTC
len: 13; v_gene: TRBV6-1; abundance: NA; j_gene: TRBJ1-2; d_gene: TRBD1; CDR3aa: CVSTGTGVDGYTF; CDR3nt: TGTGTCAGCACCGGGACAGGGGTTGATGGCTACACCTTC
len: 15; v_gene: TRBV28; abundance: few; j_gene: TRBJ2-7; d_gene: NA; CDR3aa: CASSPPGYLSYEQYF; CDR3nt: TGTGCCAGCAGTCCTCCGGGGTACTTATCCTACGAGCAGTACTTC
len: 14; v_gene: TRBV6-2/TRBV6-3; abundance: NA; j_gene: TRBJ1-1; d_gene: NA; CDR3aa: CASSDTVSNTEAFF; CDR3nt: TGTGCCAGCAGTGATACAGTATCGAACACTGAAGCTTTCTTT
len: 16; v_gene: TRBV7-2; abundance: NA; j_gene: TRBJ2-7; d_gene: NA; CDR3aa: CASSFPAALFDYEQYF; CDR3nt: TGTGCCAGCAGCTTTCCGGCAGCCCTTTTTGACTACGAGCAGTACTTC
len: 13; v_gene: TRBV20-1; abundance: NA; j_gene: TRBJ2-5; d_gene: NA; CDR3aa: CSFLASTQETQYF; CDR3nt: TGCAGTTTCCTAGCGTCGACACAAGAGACCCAGTACTTC
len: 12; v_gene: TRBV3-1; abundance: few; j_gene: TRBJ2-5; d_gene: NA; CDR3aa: CASSHQGETQYF; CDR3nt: TGTGCCAGCAGCCATCAGGGGGAGACCCAGTACTTC
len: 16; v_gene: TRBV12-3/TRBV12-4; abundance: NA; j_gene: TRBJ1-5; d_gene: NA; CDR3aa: CASSSYPRISNQPQHF; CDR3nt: TGTGCCAGCAGTTCATACCCCAGGATTAGCAATCAGCCCCAGCATTTT
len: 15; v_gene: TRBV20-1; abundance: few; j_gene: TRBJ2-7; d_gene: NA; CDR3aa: CSARSWGVLTYEQYF; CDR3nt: TGCAGTGCTAGATCTTGGGGGGTCCTCACCTACGAGCAGTACTTC
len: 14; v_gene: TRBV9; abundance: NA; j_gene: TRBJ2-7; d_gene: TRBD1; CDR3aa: CASSTDRGAYEQYF; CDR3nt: TGTGCCAGCAGCACGGACAGGGGAGCCTACGAGCAGTACTTC
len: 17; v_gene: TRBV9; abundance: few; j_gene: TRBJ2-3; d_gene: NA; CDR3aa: CASSAPGGYSSTDTQYF; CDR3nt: TGTGCCAGCAGCGCCCCCGGCGGTTATTCTAGCACAGATACGCAGTATTTT
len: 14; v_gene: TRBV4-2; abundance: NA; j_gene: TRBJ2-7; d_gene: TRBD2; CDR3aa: CASSQGGLGGEQYF; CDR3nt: TGTGCCAGCAGCCAAGGGGGACTAGGGGGAGAGCAGTACTTC
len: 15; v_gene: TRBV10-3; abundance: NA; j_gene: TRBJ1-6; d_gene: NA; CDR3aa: CAISVDSRANSPLHF; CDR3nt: TGTGCCATCAGTGTGGACTCAAGGGCTAATTCACCCCTCCACTTT
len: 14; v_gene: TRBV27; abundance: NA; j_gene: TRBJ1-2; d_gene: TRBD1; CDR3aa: CAGSLTGTGGGYTF; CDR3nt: TGTGCCGGCAGTTTGACCGGGACAGGTGGAGGCTACACCTTC
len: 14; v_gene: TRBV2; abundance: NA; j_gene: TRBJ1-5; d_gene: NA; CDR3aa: CASSAVLSNQPQHF; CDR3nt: TGTGCCAGCAGTGCAGTCCTGAGCAATCAGCCCCAGCATTTT
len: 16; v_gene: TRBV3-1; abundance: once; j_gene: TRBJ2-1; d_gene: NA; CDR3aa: CASSQDQGPEHNEQFF; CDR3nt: TGTGCCAGCAGCCAAGATCAAGGACCAGAGCATAATGAGCAGTTCTTC
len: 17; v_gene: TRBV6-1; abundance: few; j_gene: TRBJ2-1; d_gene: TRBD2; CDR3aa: CASSEAGTSGRKNEQFF; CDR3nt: TGTGCCAGCAGTGAAGCTGGGACTAGCGGGAGGAAAAATGAGCAGTTCTTC
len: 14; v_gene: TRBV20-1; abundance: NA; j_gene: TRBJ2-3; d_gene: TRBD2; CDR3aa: CSGLAGGPTDTQYF; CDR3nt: TGCAGTGGACTAGCGGGAGGCCCCACAGATACGCAGTATTTT
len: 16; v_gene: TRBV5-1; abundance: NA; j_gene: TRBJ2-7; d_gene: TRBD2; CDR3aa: CASSLTGLASYNEQYF; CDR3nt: TGCGCCAGCAGCTTGACGGGACTAGCGTCCTACAATGAGCAGTACTTC
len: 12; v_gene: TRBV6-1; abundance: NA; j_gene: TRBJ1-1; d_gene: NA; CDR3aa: CASSVENTEAFF; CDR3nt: TGTGCCAGCAGCGTGGAGAACACTGAAGCTTTCTTT
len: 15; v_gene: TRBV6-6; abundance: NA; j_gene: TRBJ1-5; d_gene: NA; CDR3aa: CASSYVEGVNQPHHF; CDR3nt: TGTGCCAGCAGTTACGTGGAAGGCGTTAATCAGCCCCATCATTTT
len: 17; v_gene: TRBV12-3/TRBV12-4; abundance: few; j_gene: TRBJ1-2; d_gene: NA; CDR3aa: CASSLVFDRRGSYGYTF; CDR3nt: TGTGCCAGCAGTTTAGTTTTCGACCGCAGGGGCTCGTATGGCTACACCTTC
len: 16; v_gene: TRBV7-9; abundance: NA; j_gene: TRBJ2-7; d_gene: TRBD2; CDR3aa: CASSALSGGTTYEQYF; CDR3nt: TGTGCCAGCAGCGCCTTGAGCGGGGGAACCACCTACGAGCAGTACTTC
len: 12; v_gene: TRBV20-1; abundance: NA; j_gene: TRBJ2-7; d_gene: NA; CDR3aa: CSVLGGGYEQYF; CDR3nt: TGCAGTGTTCTGGGAGGGGGTTACGAGCAGTACTTC
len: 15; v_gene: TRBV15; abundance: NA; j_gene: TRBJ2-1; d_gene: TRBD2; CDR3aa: CATSTLAGGPNEQFF; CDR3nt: TGTGCCACCAGCACACTAGCGGGAGGGCCCAATGAGCAGTTCTTC
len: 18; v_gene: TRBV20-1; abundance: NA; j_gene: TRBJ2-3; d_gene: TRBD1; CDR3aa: CSAEGGQGARAGTDTQYF; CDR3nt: TGCAGTGCTGAGGGGGGACAGGGGGCGCGGGCGGGCACAGATACGCAGTATTTT
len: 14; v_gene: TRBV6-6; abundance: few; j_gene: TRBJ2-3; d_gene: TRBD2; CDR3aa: CASKAAGAKDTQYF; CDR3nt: TGTGCCAGCAAGGCAGCGGGAGCTAAGGATACGCAGTATTTT
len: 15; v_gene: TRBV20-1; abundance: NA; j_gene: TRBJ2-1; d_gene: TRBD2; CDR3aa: CSASRKAGPYNEQFF; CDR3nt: TGCAGTGCTTCCCGAAAAGCGGGACCATACAATGAGCAGTTCTTC
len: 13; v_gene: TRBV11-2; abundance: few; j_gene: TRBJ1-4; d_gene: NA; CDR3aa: CASSPQVGEKLFF; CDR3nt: TGTGCCAGCAGCCCCCAGGTCGGGGAAAAACTGTTTTTT
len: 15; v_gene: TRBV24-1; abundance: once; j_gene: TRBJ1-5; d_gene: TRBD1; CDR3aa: CATSPTGEGNQPQHF; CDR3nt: TGTGCCACCAGTCCGACAGGGGAGGGCAATCAGCCCCAGCATTTT
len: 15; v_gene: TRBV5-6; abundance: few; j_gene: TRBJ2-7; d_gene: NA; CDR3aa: CASSAPGQISYEQYF; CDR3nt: TGTGCCAGCAGCGCCCCCGGACAAATTTCCTACGAGCAGTACTTC
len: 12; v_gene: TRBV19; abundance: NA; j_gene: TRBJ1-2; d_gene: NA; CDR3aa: CASMVGSSGYTF; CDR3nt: TGTGCCAGTATGGTCGGGAGCAGTGGCTACACCTTC
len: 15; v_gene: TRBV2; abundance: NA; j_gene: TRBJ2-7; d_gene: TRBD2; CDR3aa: CASSAGTSFGNEQYF; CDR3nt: TGTGCCAGCAGTGCCGGGACTAGCTTCGGCAATGAGCAGTACTTC
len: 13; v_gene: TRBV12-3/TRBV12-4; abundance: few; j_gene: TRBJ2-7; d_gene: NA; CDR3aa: CASRTGGAQKQYF; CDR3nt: TGTGCCAGCAGGACTGGAGGAGCTCAGAAGCAGTACTTC
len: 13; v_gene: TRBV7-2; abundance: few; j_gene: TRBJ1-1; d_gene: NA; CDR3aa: CASSRDKNTEAFF; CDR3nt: TGTGCCAGCAGCCGTGACAAGAACACTGAAGCTTTCTTT